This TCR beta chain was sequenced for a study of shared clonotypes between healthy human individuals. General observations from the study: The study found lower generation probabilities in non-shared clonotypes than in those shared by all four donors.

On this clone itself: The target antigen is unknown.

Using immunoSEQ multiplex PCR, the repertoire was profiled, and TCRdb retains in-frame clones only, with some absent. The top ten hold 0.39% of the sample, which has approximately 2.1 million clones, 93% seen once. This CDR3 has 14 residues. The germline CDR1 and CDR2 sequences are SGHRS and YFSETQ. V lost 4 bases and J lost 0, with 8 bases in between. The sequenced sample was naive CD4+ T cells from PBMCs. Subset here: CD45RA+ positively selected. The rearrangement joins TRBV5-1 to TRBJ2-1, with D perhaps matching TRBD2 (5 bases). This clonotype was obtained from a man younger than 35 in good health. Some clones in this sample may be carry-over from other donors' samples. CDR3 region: CASSNRDSYNEQFF. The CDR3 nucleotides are TGCGCCAGCAGCAACCGGGACTCCTACAATGAGCAGTTCTTC.